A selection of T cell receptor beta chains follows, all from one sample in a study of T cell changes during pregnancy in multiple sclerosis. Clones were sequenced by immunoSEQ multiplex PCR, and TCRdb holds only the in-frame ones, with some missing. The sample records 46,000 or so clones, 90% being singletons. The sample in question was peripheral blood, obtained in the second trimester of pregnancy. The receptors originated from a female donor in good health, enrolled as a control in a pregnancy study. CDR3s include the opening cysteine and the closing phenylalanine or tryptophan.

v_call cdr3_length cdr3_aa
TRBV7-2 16 CASSPDQGARHQPQHF
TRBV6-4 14 CASRDWDRSTEAFF
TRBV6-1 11 CATTRYNEQFF
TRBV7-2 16 CASSFNSGALTGELFF
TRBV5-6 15 CASSLKRETAGELFF
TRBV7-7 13 CASSLGPGNTIYF
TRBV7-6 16 CASSLADIAGAYEQYF
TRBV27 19 CASSLWSADRMNYNSPLHF
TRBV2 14 CASERSRESGEQFF
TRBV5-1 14 CASSLGGLGGELFF
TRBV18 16 CASSPRGLVMNTEAFF
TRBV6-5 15 CASSYGLAGGETQYF
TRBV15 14 CATSPSRDRIEQYF
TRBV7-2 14 CASSPDRAFDTQYF
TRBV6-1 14 CASSEQGDDTEAFF
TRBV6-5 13 CASRRRRNEKLFF
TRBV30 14 CAWSVSRSGNTIYF